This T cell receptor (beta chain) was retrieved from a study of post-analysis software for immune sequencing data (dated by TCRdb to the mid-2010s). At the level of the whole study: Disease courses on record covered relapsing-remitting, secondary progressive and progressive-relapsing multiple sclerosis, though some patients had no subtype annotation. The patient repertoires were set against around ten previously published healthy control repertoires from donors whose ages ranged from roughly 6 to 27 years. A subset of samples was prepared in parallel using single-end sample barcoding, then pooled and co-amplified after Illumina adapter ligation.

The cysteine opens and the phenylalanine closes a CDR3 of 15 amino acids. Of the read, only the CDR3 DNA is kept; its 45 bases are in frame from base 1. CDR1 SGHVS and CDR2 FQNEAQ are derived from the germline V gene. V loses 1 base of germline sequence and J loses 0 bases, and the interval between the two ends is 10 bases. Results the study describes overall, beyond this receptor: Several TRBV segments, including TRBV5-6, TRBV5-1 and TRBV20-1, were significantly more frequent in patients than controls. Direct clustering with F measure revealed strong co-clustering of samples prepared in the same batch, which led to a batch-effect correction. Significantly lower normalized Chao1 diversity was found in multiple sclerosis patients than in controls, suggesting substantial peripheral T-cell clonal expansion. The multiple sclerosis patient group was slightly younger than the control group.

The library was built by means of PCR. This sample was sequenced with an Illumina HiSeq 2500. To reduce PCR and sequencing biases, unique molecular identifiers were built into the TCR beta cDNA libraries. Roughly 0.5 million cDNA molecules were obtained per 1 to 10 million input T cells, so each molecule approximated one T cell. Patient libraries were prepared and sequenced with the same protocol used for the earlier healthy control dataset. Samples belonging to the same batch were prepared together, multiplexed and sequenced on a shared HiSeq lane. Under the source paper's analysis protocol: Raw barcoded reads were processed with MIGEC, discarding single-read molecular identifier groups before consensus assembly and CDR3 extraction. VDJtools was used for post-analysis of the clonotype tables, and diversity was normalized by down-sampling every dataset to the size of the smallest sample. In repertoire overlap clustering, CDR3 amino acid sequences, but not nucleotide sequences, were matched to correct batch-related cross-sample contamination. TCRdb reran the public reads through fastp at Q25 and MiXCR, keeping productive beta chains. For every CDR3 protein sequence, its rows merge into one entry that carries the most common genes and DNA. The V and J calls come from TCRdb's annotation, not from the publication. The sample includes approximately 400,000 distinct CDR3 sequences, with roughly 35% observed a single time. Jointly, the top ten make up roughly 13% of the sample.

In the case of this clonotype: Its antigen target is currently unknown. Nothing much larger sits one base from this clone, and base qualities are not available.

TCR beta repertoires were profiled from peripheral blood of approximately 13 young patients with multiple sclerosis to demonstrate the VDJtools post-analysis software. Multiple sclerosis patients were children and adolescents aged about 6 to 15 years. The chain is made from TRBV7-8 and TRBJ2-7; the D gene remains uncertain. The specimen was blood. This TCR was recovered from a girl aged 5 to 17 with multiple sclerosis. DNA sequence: TGTGCCAGCAGCTTAGGTCCGTCTAGCTCCTACGAGCAGTACTTC. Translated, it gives CASSLGPSSSYEQYF.